This T cell receptor beta chain was recovered during a study of brain metastases from non-small cell lung cancer. The CDR3 consists of 18 residues. Trimming removed 2 bases from V and 5 bases from J, with 24 bases in between. Germline V gene lookup returns CDR1 LGHDT and CDR2 YNNKEL (reference sequence). Profiled with immunoSEQ multiplex PCR; TCRdb holds only in-frame clones, not every one. The sample lists about 970 clones, about 90% occurring once. This chain joins TRBV3-1 (or the pseudogene TRBV3-2) and TRBJ1-2; perhaps TRBD1 as D (5 bases). The sequence was obtained from a donor over 35 with non-small cell lung cancer. The sequenced sample consisted of tumor-adjacent normal tissue. CDR3 DNA: TGTGCCAGCAGCCAATTCTCTCACATCCGGGACCTTGTTTATGGCTACACCTTC. This codes for CASSQFSHIRDLVYGYTF.